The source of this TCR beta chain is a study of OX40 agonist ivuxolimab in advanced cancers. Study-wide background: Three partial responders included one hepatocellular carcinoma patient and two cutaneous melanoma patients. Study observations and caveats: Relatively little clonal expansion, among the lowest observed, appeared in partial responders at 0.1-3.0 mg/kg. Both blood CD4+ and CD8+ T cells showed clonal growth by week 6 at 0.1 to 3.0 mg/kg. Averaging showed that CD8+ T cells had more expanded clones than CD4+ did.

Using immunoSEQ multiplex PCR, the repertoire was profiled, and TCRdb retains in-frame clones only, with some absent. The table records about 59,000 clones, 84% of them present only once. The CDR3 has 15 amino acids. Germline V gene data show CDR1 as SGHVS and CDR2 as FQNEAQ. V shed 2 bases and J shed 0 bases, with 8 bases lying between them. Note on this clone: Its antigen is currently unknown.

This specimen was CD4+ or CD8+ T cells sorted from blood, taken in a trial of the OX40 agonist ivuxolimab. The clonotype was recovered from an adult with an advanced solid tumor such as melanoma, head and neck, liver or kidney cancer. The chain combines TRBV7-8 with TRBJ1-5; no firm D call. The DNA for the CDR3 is TGTGCCAGCAGCTTAACAGCCTATAGCAATCAGCCCCAGCATTTT. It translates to CASSLTAYSNQPQHF.